This T cell receptor beta chain was recovered during a study of T cells in Graves' hyperthyroidism and ophthalmopathy. Looking at the study overall: Pretreatment peripheral blood was obtained at initial diagnosis.

Patients were aged 18 to 65, had disease duration under 2 months, and had newly diagnosed hyperthyroidism. The study left out patients who had uncontrolled infection, other autoimmune disease, pregnancy or lactation. On the basis of clinical symptoms, serum thyroxine and TRAb, thyroid ultrasound and orbital computed tomography, diagnoses were made. Researchers took RNA transcripts and amplified the TCR beta CDR3 regions from them. The primer set for the first-round RT-PCR of the TCR CDR3 was HTBI. A single record per CDR3 protein comes from TCRdb applying MiXCR to the multiplex PCR reads. This table holds a few hundred thousand distinct CDR3 sequences, 12% to 15% found once. V lost 1 base and J 1 base, leaving 9 bases between the germline ends. Germline V gene sequence: CDR1 SGHVS, CDR2 FQNEAQ. There are 15 residues in the CDR3. This clonotype was recorded a few times.

The source material was blood. The chain has TRBV7-8 and TRBJ2-3; D possibly corresponds to TRBD2 (5 bases). The TCR originated in a woman aged 40 to 55 with Graves' hyperthyroidism. The CDR3 DNA is TGTGCCAGCAGCTTAGTTAGCGTTGGCACAGATACGCAGTATTTT. Its translation is CASSLVSVGTDTQYF.